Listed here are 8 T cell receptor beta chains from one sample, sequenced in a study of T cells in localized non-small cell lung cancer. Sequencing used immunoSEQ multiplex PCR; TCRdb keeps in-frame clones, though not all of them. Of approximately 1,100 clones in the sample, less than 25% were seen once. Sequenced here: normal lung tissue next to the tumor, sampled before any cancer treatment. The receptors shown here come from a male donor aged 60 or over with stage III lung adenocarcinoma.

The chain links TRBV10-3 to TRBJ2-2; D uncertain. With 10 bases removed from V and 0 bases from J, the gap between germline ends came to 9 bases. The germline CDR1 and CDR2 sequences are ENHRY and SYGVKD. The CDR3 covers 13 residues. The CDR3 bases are TGTGCCAGCGAGGACCCGAACACCGGGGAGCTGTTTTTT. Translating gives CASEDPNTGELFF.

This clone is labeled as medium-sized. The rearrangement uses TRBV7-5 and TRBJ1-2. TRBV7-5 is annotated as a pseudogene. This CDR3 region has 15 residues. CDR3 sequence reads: CASSYSFSRGYGYTF. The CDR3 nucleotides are TGTGCCAGCAGCTATAGCTTCTCTCGCGGCTATGGCTACACCTTC.

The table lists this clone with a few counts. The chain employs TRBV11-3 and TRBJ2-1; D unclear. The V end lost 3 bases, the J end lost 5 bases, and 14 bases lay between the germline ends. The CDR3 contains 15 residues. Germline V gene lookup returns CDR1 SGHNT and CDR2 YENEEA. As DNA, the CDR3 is TGTGCCAGCAGCTTCTCTTTTGACCCTGACAATGAGCAGTTCTTC. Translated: CASSFSFDPDNEQFF.

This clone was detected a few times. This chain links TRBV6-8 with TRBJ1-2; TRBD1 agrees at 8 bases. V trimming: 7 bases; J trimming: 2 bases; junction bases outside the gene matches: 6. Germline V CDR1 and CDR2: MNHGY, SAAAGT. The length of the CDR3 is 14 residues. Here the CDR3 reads CASIPTGANYGYTF. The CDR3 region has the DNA TGTGCCAGCATTCCGACAGGGGCGAACTATGGCTACACCTTC.

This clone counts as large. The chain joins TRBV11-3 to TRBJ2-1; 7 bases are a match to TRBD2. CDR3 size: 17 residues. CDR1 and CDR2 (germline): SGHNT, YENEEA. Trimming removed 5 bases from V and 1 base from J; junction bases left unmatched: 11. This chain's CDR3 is CASSPTAGVSSYNEQFF. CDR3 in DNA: TGTGCCAGCAGCCCCACGGCGGGGGTGTCGTCCTACAATGAGCAGTTCTTC.

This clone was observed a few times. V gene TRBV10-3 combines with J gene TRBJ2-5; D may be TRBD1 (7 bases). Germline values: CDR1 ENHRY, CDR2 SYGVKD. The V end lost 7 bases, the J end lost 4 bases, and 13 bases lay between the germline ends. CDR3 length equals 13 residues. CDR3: CAITEGAGETQYF. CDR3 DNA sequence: TGTGCCATCACGGAGGGGGCGGGAGAGACCCAGTACTTC.

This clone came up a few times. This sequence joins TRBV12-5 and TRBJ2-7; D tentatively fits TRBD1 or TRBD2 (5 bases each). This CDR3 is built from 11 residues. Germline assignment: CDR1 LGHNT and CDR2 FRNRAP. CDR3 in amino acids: CASKADGGQYF. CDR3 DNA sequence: TGTGCCAGCAAGGCGGATGGGGGGCAGTACTTC.

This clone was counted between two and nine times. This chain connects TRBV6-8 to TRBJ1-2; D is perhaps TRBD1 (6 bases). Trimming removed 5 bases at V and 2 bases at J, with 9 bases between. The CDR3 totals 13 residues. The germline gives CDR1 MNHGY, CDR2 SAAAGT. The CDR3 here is CASSAGANYGYTF. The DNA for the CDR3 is TGTGCCAGCAGTGCAGGGGCCAACTATGGCTACACCTTC.